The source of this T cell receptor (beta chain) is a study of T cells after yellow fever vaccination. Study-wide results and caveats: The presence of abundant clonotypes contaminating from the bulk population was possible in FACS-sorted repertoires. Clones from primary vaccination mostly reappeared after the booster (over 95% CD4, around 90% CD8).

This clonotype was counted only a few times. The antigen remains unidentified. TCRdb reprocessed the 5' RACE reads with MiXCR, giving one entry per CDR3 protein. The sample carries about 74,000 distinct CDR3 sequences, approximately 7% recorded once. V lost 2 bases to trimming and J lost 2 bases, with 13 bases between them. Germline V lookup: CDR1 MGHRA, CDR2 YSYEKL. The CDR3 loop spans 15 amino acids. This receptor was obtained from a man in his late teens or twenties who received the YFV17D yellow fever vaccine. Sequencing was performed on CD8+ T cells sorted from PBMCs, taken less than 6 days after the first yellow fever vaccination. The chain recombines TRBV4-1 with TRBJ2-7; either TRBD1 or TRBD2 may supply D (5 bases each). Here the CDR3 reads CASSQPGTETYEQYF. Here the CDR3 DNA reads TGCGCCAGCAGCCAACCCGGGACCGAGACCTACGAGCAGTACTTC.